This is a list of T cell receptor beta chains from one sample in a study of OX40 agonist ivuxolimab in advanced cancers. TCRdb's copy holds only in-frame clones and misses some; the assay was immunoSEQ multiplex PCR. The repertoire holds around 92,000 clones, with 85% to 95% as singletons. Sequences were derived from CD4+ or CD8+ T cells sorted from blood, sampled in a trial of the OX40 agonist ivuxolimab. These receptors were obtained from an adult with an advanced solid tumor such as melanoma, head and neck, liver or kidney cancer. CDR3s include the opening cysteine and the closing phenylalanine or tryptophan. D genes are given only for firm matches. The listing skips clone size in some rows; elsewhere it reads once, few, many or a size class.

TRBV11-2	NA	NA	TRBJ2-5	CASSLGETQYF	TGTGCCAGCAGCTTAGGGGAGACCCAGTACTTC
TRBV4-1	NA	NA	TRBJ2-3	CASSQASFGGDTDTQYF	TGCGCCAGCAGCCAAGCTTCTTTCGGAGGAGACACAGATACGCAGTATTTT
TRBV7-2	NA	NA	TRBJ2-5	CASSFFTETQYF	TGTGCCAGCAGCTTTTTTACCGAGACCCAGTACTTC
TRBV4-3	TRBD1	NA	TRBJ1-2	CASSRTPGQGIYGYTF	TGCGCCAGCAGCCGAACCCCGGGACAGGGCATCTATGGCTACACCTTC
TRBV19	NA	NA	TRBJ1-5	CASSIAVRGSQPQHF	TGTGCCAGTAGTATAGCCGTGCGCGGAAGTCAGCCCCAGCATTTT
TRBV10-3	TRBD1	once	TRBJ2-6	CAISESRGTGINGANVLTF	TGTGCCATCAGTGAGTCCCGAGGGACAGGAATTAATGGGGCCAACGTCCTGACTTTC
TRBV15	NA	NA	TRBJ1-4	CATSRDGPVLWKEKLFF	TGTGCCACCAGCAGAGATGGGCCAGTTCTCTGGAAGGAAAAACTGTTTTTT
TRBV18	NA	NA	TRBJ1-6	CASSPKGVVNSPLHF	TGTGCCAGCTCACCAAAGGGGGTGGTTAATTCACCCCTCCACTTT
TRBV7-2	NA	NA	TRBJ1-6	CASTKGSRPSPLHF	TGTGCCAGCACAAAGGGGAGTCGGCCTTCACCCCTCCACTTT
TRBV5-1	TRBD2	NA	TRBJ2-1	CASSSTSGVEQFF	TGCGCCAGCAGCTCAACTAGCGGGGTGGAGCAGTTCTTC
TRBV7-3	NA	NA	TRBJ2-1	CASSPRRYNEQFF	TGTGCCAGCAGCCCGCGAAGATACAATGAGCAGTTCTTC
TRBV2	TRBD2	NA	TRBJ2-3	CASSGSGEYTDTQYF	TGTGCCAGCAGCGGAAGCGGGGAGTACACAGATACGCAGTATTTT
TRBV5-6	NA	NA	TRBJ2-1	CASSTTYNEQFF	TGTGCCAGCAGCACCACCTACAATGAGCAGTTCTTC
TRBV28	NA	NA	TRBJ2-7	CASSNGAVPYEQYF	TGTGCCAGCAGCAATGGGGCCGTCCCCTACGAGCAGTACTTC
TRBV2	TRBD1	NA	TRBJ1-5	CASSRPGQGRQPQHF	TGTGCCAGCAGTCGACCGGGACAGGGTAGACAGCCCCAGCATTTT
TRBV12-1	NA	NA	TRBJ1-4	CASSSSATRGYRGNEKLFF	TGTGCCAGCAGCTCCTCAGCGACCAGGGGATATCGGGGTAATGAAAAACTGTTTTTT
TRBV30	NA	NA	TRBJ2-6	CAWSKGGGANVLTF	TGTGCCTGGAGTAAGGGCGGTGGGGCCAACGTCCTGACTTTC
TRBV19	NA	NA	TRBJ1-1	CASRFGSFGQPNTEAFF	TGTGCCAGTAGATTCGGTAGCTTCGGACAGCCGAACACTGAAGCTTTCTTT
TRBV6-4	TRBD2	NA	TRBJ2-1	CASSAVFVGSGGATGEQFF	TGTGCCAGCAGTGCGGTCTTTGTCGGGAGCGGGGGGGCCACAGGTGAGCAGTTCTTC
TRBV18	NA	NA	TRBJ1-1	CASSGAVTSEAFF	TGTGCCAGCTCAGGGGCAGTAACTTCTGAAGCTTTCTTT
TRBV6-6	NA	NA	TRBJ1-2	CASSYGRKSYGYTF	TGTGCCAGCAGTTACGGCAGGAAGAGCTATGGCTACACCTTC
TRBV30	NA	NA	TRBJ1-3	CAWALKGSGNTIYF	TGTGCCTGGGCTTTAAAAGGGTCTGGAAACACCATATATTTT
TRBV30	TRBD2	NA	TRBJ2-1	CAWSAGTSPDNEQFF	TGTGCCTGGAGTGCCGGGACTAGCCCCGACAATGAGCAGTTCTTC
TRBV28	TRBD1	few	TRBJ1-5	CASSLPTGARPQHF	TGTGCCAGCAGTTTACCGACAGGGGCACGGCCCCAGCATTTT
TRBV4-3	NA	NA	TRBJ1-5	CASSQGFKGPRLFNQPQHF	TGCGCCAGCAGCCAAGGTTTTAAGGGCCCAAGGTTATTCAATCAGCCCCAGCATTTT
TRBV4-3	TRBD2	NA	TRBJ2-3	CASSQDPSGRAADTQYF	TGCGCCAGCAGCCAAGATCCCAGCGGGAGGGCCGCAGATACGCAGTATTTT
TRBV9	NA	NA	TRBJ1-5	CASSPSGLDQPQHF	TGTGCCAGCTCTCCTAGCGGACTGGATCAGCCCCAGCATTTT
TRBV6-1	NA	NA	TRBJ1-3	CASLPQGGGNTIYF	TGTGCCAGCCTTCCACAGGGAGGCGGAAACACCATATATTTT
TRBV30	TRBD1	NA	TRBJ1-5	CAWSPPEGQGVNQPQHF	TGTGCCTGGAGTCCTCCGGAGGGACAGGGTGTTAATCAGCCCCAGCATTTT
TRBV2	NA	once	TRBJ1-6	CASRQGRPSPLHF	TGTGCCAGCAGGCAGGGGAGACCTTCACCCCTCCACTTT
TRBV28	NA	once	TRBJ2-3	CASSLEKRGGDTQYF	TGTGCCAGCAGTTTGGAGAAAAGGGGAGGAGATACGCAGTATTTT
TRBV2	NA	NA	TRBJ2-7	CASSDRQTRADEQYF	TGTGCCAGCAGTGACAGACAGACTCGAGCGGACGAGCAGTACTTC
TRBV4-2	NA	NA	TRBJ2-4	CASSQAQFTTDLAKNIQYF	TGTGCCAGCAGCCAAGCCCAATTTACGACGGATCTAGCCAAAAACATTCAGTACTTC
TRBV30	TRBD2	NA	TRBJ2-1	CAWSVPLAGRNEQFF	TGTGCCTGGAGTGTACCCCTAGCGGGTCGCAATGAGCAGTTCTTC
TRBV5-1	TRBD1	NA	TRBJ1-4	CASSFGTLTGANREKLFF	TGCGCCAGCAGCTTCGGGACTCTGACAGGGGCCAATAGGGAAAAACTGTTTTTT
TRBV21-1	NA	NA	TRBJ2-4	CASIEFHLAKNIQYF	TGTGCCAGCATAGAATTTCATCTAGCCAAAAACATTCAGTACTTC
TRBV28	NA	NA	TRBJ2-7	CASSAWISPYEQYF	TGTGCCAGCAGTGCCTGGATATCTCCCTACGAGCAGTACTTC
TRBV28	NA	NA	TRBJ2-1	CASRPGLYNEQFF	TGTGCCAGCAGACCTGGACTGTACAATGAGCAGTTCTTC
TRBV7-9	TRBD1	few	TRBJ1-6	CASATPQGHNSPLHF	TGTGCCAGCGCAACCCCACAGGGGCATAATTCACCCCTCCACTTT
TRBV29-1	TRBD1	once	TRBJ1-2	CSVEETGTGYTF	TGCAGCGTGGAAGAGACAGGGACTGGCTACACCTTC